These 20 T cell receptor beta chains were sequenced from one sample in a study of cytomegalovirus exposure and HLA in healthy donors. Vbeta (60) and Jbeta (13) primers were used in the PCR. Here immunoSEQ multiplex PCR was the method, and the copy in TCRdb shows in-frame clones only, minus some. This table holds 120,000 to 150,000 clones, 75% to 90% found once. Sequencing was done on a sample of PBMCs. The receptors were sampled from a woman in her twenties or thirties in good health and CMV-seronegative.

The chain uses TRBV4-1 and TRBJ2-5, with 8 nucleotides matching TRBD2. The CDR3 covers 17 residues. V shed 1 base, J shed 3 bases, and the junction held 10 bases outside the gene matches. Per the germline V gene, CDR1 is MGHRA and CDR2 is YSYEKL. The CDR3 region has the DNA TGCGCCAGCAGCCAAGTAGGTGAAGCGGGAGTTGAAGAGACCCAGTACTTC. Its protein is CASSQVGEAGVEETQYF.

This clone was counted a single time. The rearrangement links TRBV7-2 to TRBJ1-4; D remains ambiguous. Trimming stripped 2 bases from V and 0 bases from J, with 10 bases between. The CDR3 covers 16 residues. CDR1 SGHTA and CDR2 FQGNSA come from the germline V gene. The CDR3, as DNA: TGTGCCAGCAGCTTAAATGGGCCAGCAACTAATGAAAAACTGTTTTTT. Translating gives CASSLNGPATNEKLFF.

The V call is TRBV4-1, the J call TRBJ2-1; no clear D. The CDR3 contains 14 residues. Germline CDR1 and CDR2: MGHRA and YSYEKL. Between the trimmed V and J ends, which lost 0 bases and 8 bases, there was a span of 11 bases. CDR3 in amino acids: CASSQEQIWDEQFF. The CDR3 coding sequence is TGCGCCAGCAGCCAAGAACAGATTTGGGATGAGCAGTTCTTC.

The V and J genes are TRBV10-1 and TRBJ2-4; a weak D match, TRBD2 (6 bases). The CDR3 is made up of 18 amino acids. Germline CDR1 WNHNN, CDR2 SYGVQD (reference sequence). Trimming cost V 0 bases and J 2 bases, with 17 bases left between them. Here the CDR3 DNA reads TGCGCCAGCAGTGAGTCGCGACTAGGGGTGAGGTCCAAAAACATTCAGTACTTC. This encodes CASSESRLGVRSKNIQYF.

The V call is TRBV7-2, the J call TRBJ2-2; 15 bases agree with TRBD2. The CDR3 spans 17 residues. From germline, CDR1 is SGHTA and CDR2 FQGNSA. Trimming removed 0 bases from V and 12 bases from J; junction bases left unmatched: 8. CDR3 loop: CASSLAGGGLAGGQLFF. The CDR3 coding sequence is TGTGCCAGCAGCTTAGCGGGGGGGGGACTAGCGGGAGGACAGCTGTTTTTT. Complete variable domain (other parts from reference TRBV7-2 and TRBJ2-2): GAGVSQSPSNKVTEKGKDVELRCDPISGHTALYWYRQSLGQGLEFLIYFQGNSAPDKSGLPSDRFSAERTGGSVSTLTIQRTQQEDSAVYLCASSLAGGGLAGGQLFFGEGSRLTVL.

The chain combines TRBV27 with TRBJ1-1; 8 positions agree with TRBD1. V lost 6 bases and J lost 2; bases outside the gene matches: 2. Looked up from germline, CDR1 is MNHEY and CDR2 is SMNVEV (reference sequence). The CDR3 extends over 13 amino acids. In nucleotides, the CDR3 is TGTGCCAGCAGGACAGGGGCTAACACTGAAGCTTTCTTT. Encoded protein: CASRTGANTEAFF.

This clone was observed once. The same CDR3 can be traced to other DNA sequences in this sample. This chain joins TRBV7-3 and TRBJ1-1; D call uncertain. Germline V gene lookup returns CDR1 SGHTA and CDR2 FQGTGA. V lost 0 bases, J lost 1 base, and 3 bases lay in between. The CDR3 sequence is 13 residues long. CDR3 DNA: TGTGCCAGCAGCTTAACCAGGAACACTGAAGCTTTCTTT. Its protein is CASSLTRNTEAFF.

V is TRBV18 and J is TRBJ2-7; D not certain. The length of the CDR3 is 17 residues. Per germline, CDR1 KGHSH and CDR2 LQKENI. Trimming removed 0 bases from V and 2 bases from J, with 17 bases in between. In DNA form, the CDR3 reads TGTGCCAGCTCACCACCAGTACGGGTCATCGAGACCTACGAGCAGTACTTC. Amino acids: CASSPPVRVIETYEQYF.

The chain employs TRBV5-1 and TRBJ2-7; TRBD1 matches 10 bases. CDR1 and CDR2 from the germline V gene are SGHRS and YFSETQ. J was trimmed by 3 bases and V by 1 base; bases with no gene match: 10. The CDR3 is 17 amino acids. CDR3 region: CASSLWLLGTGDYEQYF. Written as DNA, the CDR3 is TGCGCCAGCAGCTTGTGGCTCCTTGGGACAGGGGACTACGAGCAGTACTTC.

V is TRBV5-4 and J is TRBJ1-2; maybe TRBD1 (6 bases). The length of the CDR3 is 15 residues. Deletions cut 0 bases from V and 4 bases from J, with 13 bases between. CDR1 and CDR2 from the germline V gene are SGHNT and YYREEE (reference sequence). The CDR3 DNA is TGTGCCAGCAGCTTGGACCAGGGGCGCGTCTATGGCTACACCTTC. This sequence encodes CASSLDQGRVYGYTF.

V usage is TRBV4-1 and J usage is TRBJ2-1; no definite D call. Germline loops: CDR1 MGHRA, CDR2 YSYEKL. Trimming took 4 bases from V and 0 from J, leaving 10 bases between them. The length of the CDR3 is 15 residues. The DNA of the CDR3 is TGCGCCAGCAGCCGAATTACGAGCTCCTACAATGAGCAGTTCTTC. Its translation is CASSRITSSYNEQFF.

This chain connects TRBV11-2 to TRBJ1-2, with 7 bases fitting TRBD1. Trimming at V came to 5 bases and at J to 6 bases, leaving 6 bases not matched to a gene. Germline CDR1 SGHAT, CDR2 FQNNGV. The CDR3 length is 13 residues. CDR3 sequence: CASSLTQGNGYTF. The CDR3 nucleotides are TGTGCCAGCAGCCTCACACAGGGGAATGGCTACACCTTC.

The chain combines TRBV6-5 with TRBJ1-1, with 7 bases lining up with TRBD1. CDR1 is MNHEY and CDR2 is SVGAGI in the germline V gene. Trimming removed 4 bases from V and 4 bases from J; junction bases left unmatched: 3. There are 13 residues in the CDR3. As DNA, the CDR3 is TGTGCCAGCAGTTTGGGACAGCGCACTGAAGCTTTCTTT. As protein: CASSLGQRTEAFF.

The CDR3 loop is CASSLVLAGPGDTQYF. CDR3 coding DNA: TGTGCCAGCAGCTTAGTGCTAGCGGGGCCCGGGGATACGCAGTATTTT. The chain is built from TRBV7-2 and TRBJ2-3; 9 nucleotides align to TRBD2. The CDR3 contains 16 residues. The junction had 8 bases not matched to a gene; V was cut back by 1 base and J by 6 bases. The germline gives CDR1 SGHTA, CDR2 FQGNSA.

The J gene is TRBJ2-7, the V gene TRBV28; a possible D gene is TRBD2 (6 bases). There are 12 residues in the CDR3. Germline V gene lookup returns CDR1 MDHEN and CDR2 SYDVKM. The V end was cut by 10 bases, the J end by 0 bases, with 10 bases between. The CDR3 spells CATAGSSYEQYF. The CDR3, as DNA: TGTGCCACCGCCGGGAGCTCCTACGAGCAGTACTTC.

The CDR3 DNA sequence: TGCGCCAGCCGACCAGGGACATTGGGAGGAAACACCATATATTTT. Protein: CASRPGTLGGNTIYF. The chain recombines TRBV5-1 with TRBJ1-3; TRBD1 might be the D (6 bases). CDR3 size: 15 residues. Germline V gene sequence: CDR1 SGHRS, CDR2 YFSETQ. The germline V and J ends were trimmed by 7 bases and 4 bases, with 18 bases remaining between them.

The chain combines TRBV9 with TRBJ2-2; D unclear. Germline V gene lookup returns CDR1 SGDLS and CDR2 YYNGEE. V lost 0 bases and J 7 bases, leaving 4 bases between the germline ends. The CDR3 extends over 12 amino acids. The CDR3, as DNA: TGTGCCAGCAGCGTAGCGGTCGGGGAGCTGTTTTTT. Translation: CASSVAVGELFF.

The chain has TRBV6-5 and TRBJ2-7; 7 positions agree with TRBD2. This CDR3 is built from 14 residues. Trimming cost V 6 bases and J 6 bases; bases outside gene matches: 11. CDR1 MNHEY and CDR2 SVGAGI come from the germline V gene. CDR3 in DNA: TGTGCCAGCAGAACCGGGACTACCGTAGGCGAGCAGTACTTC. This encodes CASRTGTTVGEQYF.

The rearrangement joins TRBV5-1 to TRBJ1-1; no clear D gene. Germline CDR1 SGHRS, CDR2 YFSETQ. CDR3 length: 13 amino acids. V was trimmed by 5 bases and J by 0 bases, leaving 8 bases between them. The CDR3 here is CASSRSMNTEAFF. CDR3 DNA sequence: TGCGCCAGCAGTCGGAGCATGAACACTGAAGCTTTCTTT.

V is TRBV28 and J is TRBJ2-1; 7 bases align to TRBD2. J gave up 5 bases and V 7 bases, and 14 bases lay outside the gene matches. Germline assignment: CDR1 MDHEN and CDR2 SYDVKM. The length of the CDR3 is 16 residues. The CDR3 region is CASNTPSGRLDNEQFF. The CDR3 DNA sequence: TGTGCCAGCAATACACCCTCCGGGAGGTTAGACAATGAGCAGTTCTTC.